These 17 T cell receptor beta chains were all obtained from the same sample, sequenced in a study of T cells in localized non-small cell lung cancer. Measured with immunoSEQ multiplex PCR; TCRdb has only the in-frame clones, and not every one. The data contain tens of thousands of clones, 90% to 95% of them seen just once; the ten biggest clones take up approximately 7%. The sample in question was peripheral blood, obtained before any cancer treatment. Every receptor here comes from an older female donor with stage I lung adenocarcinoma.

The chain employs TRBV9 and TRBJ1-6, with TRBD1 as a possible D gene (6 bases). The germline CDR1 and CDR2 sequences are SGDLS and YYNGEE. This CDR3 is 15 amino acids long. V shed 3 bases and J shed 7 bases, with 14 bases lying between them. The CDR3 region is CASSELTGWNSPLHF. The CDR3 coding sequence is TGTGCCAGCAGCGAACTTACAGGGTGGAATTCACCCCTCCACTTT.

The J gene is TRBJ1-6, the V gene TRBV7-2; tentative D call: TRBD1 (5 bases). Germline lookup yields CDR1 SGHTA and CDR2 FQGNSA. V lost 5 bases and J 10 bases, leaving 15 bases between the germline ends. The CDR3 spans 14 residues. CDR3 sequence (DNA): TGTGCCAGCAGCCCGGGGAGGGGATACTCACCCCTCCACTTT. It encodes CASSPGRGYSPLHF.

This chain links TRBV5-1 with TRBJ2-2; no firm D call. The CDR3 runs 15 residues. The V and J ends lost 0 bases and 0 bases respectively, with 6 bases between them. Germline-derived CDR1 and CDR2 are SGHRS and YFSETQ. In nucleotides, the CDR3 is TGCGCCAGCAGCTTGGACACATCGAACACCGGGGAGCTGTTTTTT. Protein: CASSLDTSNTGELFF. Based on the CDR3 plus reference TRBV5-1 and TRBJ2-2, the full variable domain is KAGVTQTPRYLIKTRGQQVTLSCSPISGHRSVSWYQQTPGQGLQFLFEYFSETQRNKGNFPGRFSGRQFSNSRSEMNVSTLELGDSALYLCASSLDTSNTGELFFGEGSRLTVL.

Written as DNA, the CDR3 is TGTGCCAGCAGCTTGGATTTGAATCAGCCCCAGCATTTT. It codes for CASSLDLNQPQHF. The chain employs TRBV7-9 and TRBJ1-5; no definite D call. From germline, CDR1 is SEHNR and CDR2 FQNEAQ (reference sequence). CDR3 length: 13 amino acids. Trimming removed 3 bases at V and 4 bases at J, with 7 bases between.

This chain links TRBV28 with TRBJ2-2, with 11 bases matching TRBD2. CDR1 is MDHEN and CDR2 is SYDVKM in the germline V gene. The V gene end was trimmed by 3 bases and the J gene end by 7 bases; junction bases not matched to a gene: 7. There are 16 residues in the CDR3. The CDR3 loop reads CASSFSLAGGLGELFF. In nucleotides, the CDR3 is TGTGCCAGCAGTTTCTCTCTAGCGGGGGGTCTCGGGGAGCTGTTTTTT.

This clone was observed a single time. As DNA, the CDR3 is TGTGCCAGCTCACCACTCTCTGATACGCAGTATTTT. This translates into CASSPLSDTQYF. The gene calls are TRBV18 and TRBJ2-3; D not certain. CDR3 length: 12 residues. V gave up 1 base and J gave up 6 bases, with 5 bases separating them. CDR1 is KGHSH and CDR2 is LQKENI in the germline V gene.

The chain uses TRBV28 and TRBJ2-5; no clear D gene. The V gene lost 2 bases and the J gene lost 5 bases, with 12 bases spanning the gap. Germline V gene data show CDR1 as MDHEN and CDR2 as SYDVKM. This CDR3 is 14 amino acids long. CDR3 amino acids: CASSLRALGETQYF. DNA of the CDR3: TGTGCCAGCAGTTTACGGGCCTTAGGGGAGACCCAGTACTTC.

The rearrangement joins TRBV7-9 to TRBJ1-4; 10 positions match TRBD1. Germline assignment: CDR1 SEHNR and CDR2 FQNEAQ (reference sequence). V lost 5 bases to trimming and J lost 0 bases; unmatched junction nucleotides: 3. The CDR3 runs to 16 residues. CDR3 sequence reads: CASSRQGATTNEKLFF. The DNA for the CDR3 is TGTGCCAGCAGCCGACAGGGGGCTACAACTAATGAAAAACTGTTTTTT.

This chain connects TRBV6-5 to TRBJ1-2; possible D gene TRBD1, 6 bases. Trimming took 2 bases from V and 2 from J, leaving 15 bases between them. There are 16 residues in the CDR3. Germline loops: CDR1 MNHEY, CDR2 SVGAGI. CDR3 sequence: CASSYPVGANNYGYTF. The CDR3 DNA sequence: TGTGCCAGCAGTTACCCTGTGGGGGCCAACAACTATGGCTACACCTTC.

The V gene is TRBV19, the J gene TRBJ1-1; the D gene is possibly TRBD1 (5 bases). The CDR3 has 17 amino acids. CDR1 and CDR2 from the germline V gene are LNHDA and SQIVND (reference sequence). Trimming shortened V by 9 bases and J by 1 base, and 24 bases separated the two germline ends. The CDR3 spells CARGDETPLNTNTEAFF. The DNA for the CDR3 is TGTGCCAGGGGGGACGAAACCCCCTTGAACACGAACACTGAAGCTTTCTTT.

The chain has TRBV6-5 and TRBJ1-6, with TRBD1 matching 7 bases. Germline lookup yields CDR1 MNHEY and CDR2 SVGAGI. The CDR3 extends over 16 amino acids. With V trimmed by 0 bases and J by 9 bases, 8 bases remained unmatched. The CDR3 DNA reads as TGTGCCAGCAGTTACTCGAACAGGGGAGTGGGTTCACCCCTCCACTTT. Its translation: CASSYSNRGVGSPLHF.

The chain is built from TRBV19 and TRBJ1-1; D is unresolved. The germline V gene has CDR1 LNHDA and CDR2 SQIVND (reference sequence). The CDR3 is 15 amino acids. The V and J ends lost 2 bases and 0 bases respectively, with 10 bases between them. The CDR3 DNA follows: TGTGCCAGTAGTATACAGGCTCAAATGAACACTGAAGCTTTCTTT. Its translation is CASSIQAQMNTEAFF.

CDR3 loop: CASSQTALNTEAFF. DNA of the CDR3: TGCGCCAGCAGCCAGACAGCTTTGAACACTGAAGCTTTCTTT. The chain links TRBV10-2 to TRBJ1-1, with D possibly being TRBD1 (5 bases). Trimming pared 6 bases from V and 0 bases from J, leaving 11 bases between. The CDR3 is made up of 14 amino acids. Germline V gene sequence: CDR1 WSHSY, CDR2 SAAADI.

The chain links TRBV18 to TRBJ1-1, with D possibly TRBD1 on 6 matching bases. The CDR3 sequence is 15 residues long. The germline V gene encodes CDR1 KGHSH and CDR2 LQKENI. Trimming cost V 2 bases and J 11 bases, with 21 bases left between them. CDR3 coding DNA: TGTGCCAGCTCACCAGATCCCCTGGGGGCGCGGAATGCTTTCTTT. Protein product: CASSPDPLGARNAFF.

This chain connects TRBV9 to TRBJ1-2; 7 bases match TRBD1. Germline CDR1 and CDR2: SGDLS and YYNGEE. CDR3 length equals 17 residues. Trimming took 3 bases from V and 2 from J; bases not matched to a gene: 13. The CDR3 coding sequence is TGTGCCAGCAGCGCTGGGACAGCGGCCATAGGGAACTATGGCTACACCTTC. Amino acid sequence: CASSAGTAAIGNYGYTF.

The rearrangement links TRBV9 to TRBJ1-5, with D possibly TRBD1 on 5 matching bases. V lost 0 bases and J lost 5, with 9 bases in between. CDR1 is SGDLS and CDR2 is YYNGEE in the germline V gene. The CDR3 has 14 amino acids. The CDR3 DNA reads TGTGCCAGCAGCGTAGACGACAGATATCAGCCCCAGCATTTT. This codes for CASSVDDRYQPQHF.

The chain is built from TRBV11-2 and TRBJ2-7; possibly TRBD2 for D (5 bases). Germline CDR1 is SGHAT and CDR2 is FQNNGV. V lost 5 bases, J lost 3 bases, and 11 bases lay in between. The CDR3 is made up of 13 amino acids. This chain's CDR3 is CASSPARGYEQYV. CDR3 coding DNA: TGTGCCAGCAGCCCCGCCCGGGGCTACGAGCAGTACGTC.